Listed below are T cell receptor beta chains from one sample, sequenced in a study of early T cells in non-severe SARS-CoV-2 infection. A single record per CDR3 protein comes from TCRdb applying MiXCR to the 5' RACE reads. The table includes some 77,000 distinct CDR3 sequences, approximately 12% detected once. The sequences come from whole blood, collected at baseline. These receptors all stem from an adult who was a healthcare worker with PCR-confirmed SARS-CoV-2 infection or an uninfected control (not recorded which). The donor label of this sample is uncertain. CDR3s include the opening cysteine and the closing phenylalanine or tryptophan. The D gene is left open where the match is weak. The listing skips clone size in some rows; elsewhere it reads once, few, many or a size class.

>-|TRBV7-9|TRBJ1-2|-
CASSLGAENYGYTF
TGTGCCAGCAGCTTAGGAGCAGAGAACTATGGCTACACCTTC
>-|TRBV29-1|TRBJ2-1|-
CSVPIYNEQFF
TGCAGCGTGCCTATCTACAATGAGCAGTTCTTC
>-|TRBV20-1|TRBJ1-2|many
CSARNRDRSGYGYTF
TGCAGTGCTCGGAATCGTGACCGCTCCGGGTATGGCTACACCTTC
>TRBD1|TRBV20-1|TRBJ1-5|-
CSARSTGYLNQPQHF
TGCAGTGCTAGATCGACAGGGTATCTTAATCAGCCCCAGCATTTT
>TRBD1|TRBV19|TRBJ1-5|many
CASSIGDRRNQPQHF
TGTGCCAGTAGTATTGGGGACAGGCGCAATCAGCCCCAGCATTTT
>-|TRBV20-1|TRBJ2-7|-
CSASQAVSYEQYF
TGCAGTGCTAGTCAGGCTGTCTCCTACGAGCAGTACTTC
>-|TRBV6-5|TRBJ1-2|few
CASRLTPPDTLEGYTF
TGTGCCAGCAGACTAACCCCCCCGGACACTTTGGAGGGCTACACCTTC
>-|TRBV7-9|TRBJ1-1|few
CASSFSPTEAFF
TGTGCCAGCAGCTTTTCTCCCACTGAAGCTTTCTTT
>-|TRBV25-1|TRBJ1-2|many
CASKGYGNYGYTF
TGTGCCAGCAAGGGGTATGGGAACTATGGCTACACCTTC
>-|TRBV12-5|TRBJ2-7|few
CASAPSGNPYEQYF
TGTGCTAGTGCCCCCTCCGGGAACCCCTACGAGCAGTACTTC
>-|TRBV20-1|TRBJ1-1|-
CSATTGSANTEAFF
TGCAGTGCTACAACAGGGTCTGCGAACACTGAAGCTTTCTTT
>TRBD2|TRBV7-3|TRBJ2-7|many
CASSRTSGSSYEQYF
TGTGCCAGCAGCCGTACTAGCGGGAGTTCCTACGAGCAGTACTTC
>-|TRBV4-1|TRBJ2-1|few
CASSQERNEQFF
TGCGCCAGCAGCCAAGAACGCAATGAGCAGTTCTTC
>-|TRBV7-2|TRBJ2-1|-
CASSLFLEQFF
TGTGCCAGCAGCTTATTTCTTGAGCAGTTCTTC
>-|TRBV18|TRBJ1-1|many
CASSDRENTEAFF
TGTGCCAGCTCAGACAGAGAGAACACTGAAGCTTTCTTT
>TRBD2|TRBV7-7|TRBJ2-1|-
CASSAGLGDEQFF
TGTGCCAGCAGTGCGGGACTAGGCGATGAGCAGTTCTTC
>-|TRBV7-2|TRBJ2-1|-
CASSFGVNEQFF
TGTGCCAGCAGCTTTGGGGTCAATGAGCAGTTCTTC
>-|TRBV2|TRBJ1-4|-
CASSAPGPLGEKLFF
TGTGCCAGCAGCGCGCCGGGGCCTCTTGGCGAAAAACTGTTTTTT
>-|TRBV29-1|TRBJ1-6|few
CSVDYDRPSGSPLHF
TGCAGCGTTGATTATGACAGGCCCTCTGGGTCACCCCTCCACTTT
>-|TRBV5-1|TRBJ2-5|few
CASGGDNQETQYF
TGCGCCAGCGGAGGGGACAACCAAGAGACCCAGTACTTC
>-|TRBV4-2|TRBJ2-7|many
CASSQDRVGEQYF
TGTGCCAGCAGCCAAGATCGAGTGGGCGAGCAGTACTTC
>TRBD1|TRBV2|TRBJ1-3|few
CASTGQGVTSGNTIYF
TGTGCCAGCACAGGACAGGGGGTCACGAGTGGAAACACCATATATTTT
>-|TRBV7-3|TRBJ2-2|few
CASSLITGELFF
TGTGCCAGCAGCTTAATCACCGGGGAGCTGTTTTTT
>-|TRBV7-7|TRBJ2-2|few
CASSLASGGPGTGELFF
TGTGCCAGCAGCTTAGCGTCGGGGGGCCCCGGCACCGGGGAGCTGTTTTTT
>TRBD1|TRBV18|TRBJ1-5|many
CASSLTGDQPQHF
TGTGCCAGCTCGTTGACAGGGGATCAGCCCCAGCATTTT
>-|TRBV3-1|TRBJ2-7|many
CASSQGLSSSYEQYF
TGTGCCAGCAGCCAAGGGCTAAGCAGCTCCTACGAGCAGTACTTC
>-|TRBV11-2|TRBJ2-7|many
CASSLARGDSYEQYF
TGTGCCAGCAGCTTAGCCAGGGGGGACTCCTACGAGCAGTACTTC
>-|TRBV9|TRBJ2-1|-
CASSVDPAGNEQFF
TGTGCCAGCAGCGTAGACCCAGCGGGCAATGAGCAGTTCTTC
>TRBD1|TRBV12-3/TRBV12-4|TRBJ2-4|few
CASNTRQGNAKNIQYF
TGTGCCAGCAATACAAGACAGGGCAATGCCAAAAACATTCAGTACTTC
>TRBD2|TRBV20-1|TRBJ2-3|-
CSAKWTSGTPDTQYF
TGCAGTGCTAAATGGACTAGCGGGACCCCAGATACGCAGTATTTT
>TRBD2|TRBV29-1|TRBJ2-5|-
CSADSGARETQYF
TGCAGCGCCGATAGCGGGGCCCGGGAGACCCAGTACTTC
>TRBD1|TRBV18|TRBJ1-1|few
CASSQDRGNTEAFF
TGTGCCAGCTCACAGGACAGGGGAAACACTGAAGCTTTCTTT
>TRBD2|TRBV12-3/TRBV12-4|TRBJ2-7|many
CASSPSLAGAVEQYF
TGTGCCAGCAGTCCCTCTCTAGCGGGAGCGGTCGAGCAGTACTTC
>TRBD2|TRBV7-3|TRBJ2-3|few
CASSLVGLAGGPVADTQYF
TGTGCCAGCAGCTTAGTGGGGCTAGCGGGAGGGCCGGTGGCAGATACGCAGTATTTT
>-|TRBV5-1|TRBJ2-2|many
CASSLGSRNTGELFF
TGCGCCAGCAGCTTGGGGAGTCGGAACACCGGGGAGCTGTTTTTT
>-|TRBV7-2|TRBJ1-2|many
CASPPRAGTNYGYTF
TGTGCCAGCCCTCCACGGGCAGGAACAAACTATGGCTACACCTTC
>-|TRBV12-3/TRBV12-4|TRBJ2-1|many
CASSRNEQFF
TGTGCCAGCAGCCGCAATGAGCAGTTCTTC
>-|TRBV7-6|TRBJ2-1|few
CASSLAGAGFAGANEQFF
TGTGCCAGCAGCTTAGCGGGGGCTGGTTTTGCAGGGGCTAATGAGCAGTTCTTC
>-|TRBV7-2|TRBJ2-1|-
CASSSRGGAQFF
TGTGCCAGCAGCTCCAGGGGCGGTGCGCAGTTCTTC
>-|TRBV6-6|TRBJ2-7|many
CASRPRGASYEQYF
TGTGCCAGCAGGCCCCGTGGAGCCTCCTACGAGCAGTACTTC
>-|TRBV10-3|TRBJ1-1|many
CAHRPTIDF
TGTGCCCACCGCCCGACCATAGACTTT
>-|TRBV24-1|TRBJ1-3|few
CATHQFARGNTIYF
TGTGCCACACACCAGTTTGCGCGGGGAAACACCATATATTTT
>-|TRBV5-1|TRBJ2-5|-
CASSLFSGVQETQYF
TGCGCCAGCAGCTTGTTTAGCGGAGTCCAAGAGACCCAGTACTTC
>-|TRBV7-6|TRBJ2-1|many
CASSPSGSYNEQFF
TGTGCCAGCAGCCCAAGCGGCTCCTACAATGAGCAGTTCTTC
>TRBD2|TRBV9|TRBJ2-5|few
CASSVGLAGVQETQYF
TGTGCCAGCAGCGTTGGACTAGCGGGGGTACAAGAGACCCAGTACTTC
>TRBD1|TRBV6-6|TRBJ2-7|many
CASSPPDRGRLEQYF
TGTGCCAGCAGTCCACCGGACAGGGGGCGCCTCGAGCAGTACTTC
>TRBD2|TRBV12-3/TRBV12-4|TRBJ2-5|-
CASSRLAGGEETQYF
TGTGCCAGCAGCCGACTAGCGGGAGGGGAGGAGACCCAGTACTTC
>-|TRBV18|TRBJ2-2|many
CASSSRGLNTGELFF
TGTGCCAGCTCATCCCGGGGACTGAACACCGGGGAGCTGTTTTTT
>-|TRBV3-1|TRBJ2-7|-
CASSQVYERYEQYF
TGTGCCAGCAGCCAAGTGTACGAACGATACGAGCAGTACTTC
>-|TRBV7-2|TRBJ1-2|many
CASSLVGRYSANYGYTF
TGTGCCAGCAGCTTAGTGGGGCGGTACAGCGCTAACTATGGCTACACCTTC
>TRBD2|TRBV20-1|TRBJ2-3|few
CSARAIAGRRSTDTQYF
TGCAGTGCTAGGGCAATAGCGGGGCGCCGTAGCACAGATACGCAGTATTTT
>-|TRBV11-2|TRBJ2-7|-
CASSLLGSLQYF
TGTGCCAGCAGCTTATTGGGTAGCCTGCAGTACTTC
>-|TRBV21-1|TRBJ2-3|-
CASSKGTGPDTQYF
TGTGCCAGCAGCAAGGGGACAGGGCCAGATACGCAGTATTTT
>-|TRBV7-3|TRBJ1-1|few
CASSLERPGRTFF
TGTGCCAGCAGCTTAGAGCGTCCAGGGCGAACTTTCTTT
>TRBD1|TRBV29-1|TRBJ2-1|few
CSGSNRGSYNEQFF
TGCAGCGGGTCTAACAGGGGATCCTACAATGAGCAGTTCTTC
>-|TRBV12-3/TRBV12-4|TRBJ1-1|-
CASTGGPERAFF
TGTGCCAGCACCGGAGGGCCCGAGAGGGCTTTCTTT
>-|TRBV6-6|TRBJ2-7|many
CATESPSDNYEQYF
TGTGCCACCGAAAGCCCGAGCGACAACTACGAGCAGTACTTC